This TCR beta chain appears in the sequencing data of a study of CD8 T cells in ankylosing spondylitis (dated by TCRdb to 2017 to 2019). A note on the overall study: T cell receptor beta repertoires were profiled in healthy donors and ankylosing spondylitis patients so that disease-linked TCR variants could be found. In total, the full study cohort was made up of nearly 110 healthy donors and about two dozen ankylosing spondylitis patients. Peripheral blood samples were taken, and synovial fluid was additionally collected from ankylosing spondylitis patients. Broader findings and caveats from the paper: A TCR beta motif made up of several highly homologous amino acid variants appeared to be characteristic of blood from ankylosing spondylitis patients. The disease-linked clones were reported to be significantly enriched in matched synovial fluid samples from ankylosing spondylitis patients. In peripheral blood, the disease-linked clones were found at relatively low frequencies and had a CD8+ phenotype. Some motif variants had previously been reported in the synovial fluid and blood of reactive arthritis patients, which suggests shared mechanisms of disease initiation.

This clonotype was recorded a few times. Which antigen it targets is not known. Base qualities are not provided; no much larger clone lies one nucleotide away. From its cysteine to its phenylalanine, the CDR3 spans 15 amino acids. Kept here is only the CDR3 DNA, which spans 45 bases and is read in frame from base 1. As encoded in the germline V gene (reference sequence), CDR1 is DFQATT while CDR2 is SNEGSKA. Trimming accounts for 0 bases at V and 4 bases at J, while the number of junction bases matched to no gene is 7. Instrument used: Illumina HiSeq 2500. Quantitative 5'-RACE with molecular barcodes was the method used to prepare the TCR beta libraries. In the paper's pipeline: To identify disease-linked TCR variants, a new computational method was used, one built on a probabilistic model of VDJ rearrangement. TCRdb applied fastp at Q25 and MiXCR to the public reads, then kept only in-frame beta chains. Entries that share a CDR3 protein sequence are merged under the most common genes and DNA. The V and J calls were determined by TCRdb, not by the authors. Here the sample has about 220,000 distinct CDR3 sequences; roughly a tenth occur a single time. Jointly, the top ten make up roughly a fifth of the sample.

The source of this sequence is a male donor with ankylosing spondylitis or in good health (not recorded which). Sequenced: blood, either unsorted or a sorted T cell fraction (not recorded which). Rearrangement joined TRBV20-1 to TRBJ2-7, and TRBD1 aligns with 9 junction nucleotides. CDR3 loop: CSARDPGQGQYEQYF. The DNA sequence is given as TGCAGTGCTAGAGATCCAGGACAGGGGCAGTACGAGCAGTACTTC.